This T cell receptor beta chain was observed in a study of read filtering for tumor transcriptome and immune sequencing. This clonotype occurred many times. This library used 300 to 500 ng RNA and molecular barcoded adaptors spanning alpha/delta and beta/gamma chains. TCRdb re-called the reads through MiXCR, storing one row per CDR3 protein. The sample holds 100,000 to 150,000 distinct CDR3 sequences, around 13% seen once. Germline CDR1 DFQATT, CDR2 SNEGSKA (reference sequence). The germline V and J ends were trimmed by 8 bases and 1 base, with 15 bases remaining between them. This CDR3 has 14 amino acids.

Sequenced input: a population of CD138-negative cells sorted from bone marrow. The gene calls are TRBV20-1 and TRBJ1-5, with D perhaps matching TRBD1 (6 bases). The source is a donor at least 40 years old with multiple myeloma. CDR3 in DNA: TGCAGTACCCAAGAGGGGGGAAGCAATCAGCCCCAGCATTTT. This gives the protein CSTQEGGSNQPQHF.